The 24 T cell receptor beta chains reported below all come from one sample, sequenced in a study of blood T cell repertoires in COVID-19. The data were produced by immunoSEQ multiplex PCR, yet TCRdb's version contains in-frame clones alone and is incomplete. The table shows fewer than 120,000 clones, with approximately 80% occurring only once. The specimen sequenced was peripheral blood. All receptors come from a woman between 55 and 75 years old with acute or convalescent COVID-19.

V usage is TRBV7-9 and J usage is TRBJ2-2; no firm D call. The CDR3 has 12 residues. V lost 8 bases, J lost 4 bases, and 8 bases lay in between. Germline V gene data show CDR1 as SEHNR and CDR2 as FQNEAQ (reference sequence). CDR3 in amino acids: CASLEATGELFF. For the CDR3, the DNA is TGTGCCAGCCTAGAGGCCACCGGGGAGCTGTTTTTT.

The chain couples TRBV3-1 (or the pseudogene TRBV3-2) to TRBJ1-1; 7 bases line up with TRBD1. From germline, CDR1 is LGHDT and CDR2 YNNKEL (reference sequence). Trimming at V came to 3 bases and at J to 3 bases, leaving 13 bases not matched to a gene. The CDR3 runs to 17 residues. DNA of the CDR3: TGTGCCAGCAGCCAGCACAGGGGTTGGTATATGGACACTGAAGCTTTCTTT. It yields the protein CASSQHRGWYMDTEAFF.

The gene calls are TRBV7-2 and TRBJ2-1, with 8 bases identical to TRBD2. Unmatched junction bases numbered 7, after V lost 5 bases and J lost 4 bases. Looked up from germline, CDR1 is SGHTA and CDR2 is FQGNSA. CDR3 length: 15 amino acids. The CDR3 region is CASSLRGGAYNEQFF. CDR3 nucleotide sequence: TGTGCCAGCAGCCTACGGGGGGGGGCATACAATGAGCAGTTCTTC.

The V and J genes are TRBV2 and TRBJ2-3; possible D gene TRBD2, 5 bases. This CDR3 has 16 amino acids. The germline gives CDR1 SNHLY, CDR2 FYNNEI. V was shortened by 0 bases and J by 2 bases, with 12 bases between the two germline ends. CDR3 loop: CASSEAGDYTTDTQYF. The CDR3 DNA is TGTGCCAGCAGTGAAGCGGGAGACTACACCACAGATACGCAGTATTTT.

CDR3 sequence (DNA): TGTGCCAGCAGCGTAAGCGGGGGGCCGGACTACGAGCAGTACTTC. It translates to CASSVSGGPDYEQYF. The chain links TRBV9 to TRBJ2-7; 9 bases match TRBD2. V gave up 1 base and J gave up 3 bases; unmatched junction bases: 5. The CDR3 extends over 15 amino acids. The germline CDR1 and CDR2 sequences are SGDLS and YYNGEE.

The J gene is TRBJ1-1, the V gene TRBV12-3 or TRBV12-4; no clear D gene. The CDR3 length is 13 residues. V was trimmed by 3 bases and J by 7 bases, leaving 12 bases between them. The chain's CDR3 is CASSLSQPGEAFF. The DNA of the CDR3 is TGTGCCAGCAGTTTGAGCCAGCCGGGTGAAGCTTTCTTT.

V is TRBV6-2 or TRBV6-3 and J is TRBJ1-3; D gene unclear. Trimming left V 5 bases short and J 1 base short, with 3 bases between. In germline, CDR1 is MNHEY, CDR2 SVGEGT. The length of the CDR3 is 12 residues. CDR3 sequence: CASSPSGNTIYF. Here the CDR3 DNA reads TGTGCCAGCAGTCCGTCTGGAAACACCATATATTTT.

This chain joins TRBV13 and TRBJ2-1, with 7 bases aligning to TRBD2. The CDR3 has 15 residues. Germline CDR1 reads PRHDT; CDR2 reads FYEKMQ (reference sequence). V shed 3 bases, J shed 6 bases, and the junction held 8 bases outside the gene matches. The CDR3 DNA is TGTGCCAGCAGCTTCTCAGGGAGGGGTGTCAATGAGCAGTTCTTC. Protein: CASSFSGRGVNEQFF.

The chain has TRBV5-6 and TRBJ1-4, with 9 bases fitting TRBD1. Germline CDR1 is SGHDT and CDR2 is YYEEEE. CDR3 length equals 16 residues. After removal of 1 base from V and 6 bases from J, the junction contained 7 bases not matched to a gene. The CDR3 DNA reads TGTGCCAGCAGCTTGTTATCACAGGGGGCGGATGAAAAACTGTTTTTT. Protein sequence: CASSLLSQGADEKLFF. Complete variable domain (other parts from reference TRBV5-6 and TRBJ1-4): DAGVTQSPTHLIKTRGQQVTLRCSPKSGHDTVSWYQQALGQGPQFIFQYYEEEERQRGNFPDRFSGHQFPNYSSELNVNALLLGDSALYLCASSLLSQGADEKLFFGSGTQLSVL.

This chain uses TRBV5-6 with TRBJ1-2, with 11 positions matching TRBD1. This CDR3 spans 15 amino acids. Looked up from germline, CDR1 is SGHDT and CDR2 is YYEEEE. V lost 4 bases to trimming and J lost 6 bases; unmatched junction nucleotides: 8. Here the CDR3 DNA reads TGTGCCAGCAGCGGAATGGACAGGGGGCCGGATGGCTACACCTTC. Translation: CASSGMDRGPDGYTF.

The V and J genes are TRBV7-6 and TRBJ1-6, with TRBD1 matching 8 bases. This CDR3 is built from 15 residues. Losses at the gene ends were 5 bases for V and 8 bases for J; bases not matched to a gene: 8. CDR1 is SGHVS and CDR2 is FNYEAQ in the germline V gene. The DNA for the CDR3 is TGTGCCAGCAGCCCGTGGACAGGGAGAGATTCACCCCTCCACTTT. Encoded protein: CASSPWTGRDSPLHF.

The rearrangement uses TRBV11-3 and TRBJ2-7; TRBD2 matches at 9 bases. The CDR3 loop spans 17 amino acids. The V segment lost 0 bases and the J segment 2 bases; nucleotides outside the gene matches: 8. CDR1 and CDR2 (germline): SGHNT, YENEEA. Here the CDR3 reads CASSLDSPIAGAYEQYF. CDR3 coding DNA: TGTGCCAGCAGCTTAGATTCCCCGATAGCGGGGGCCTACGAGCAGTACTTC.

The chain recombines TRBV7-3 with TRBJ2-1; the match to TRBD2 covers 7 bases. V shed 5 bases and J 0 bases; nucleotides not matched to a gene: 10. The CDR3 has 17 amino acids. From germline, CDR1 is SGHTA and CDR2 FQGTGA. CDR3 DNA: TGTGCCAGCAGCCCGCCCGAAAGCGGGGCCTCCTACAATGAGCAGTTCTTC. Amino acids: CASSPPESGASYNEQFF. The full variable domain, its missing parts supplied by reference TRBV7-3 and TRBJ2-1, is GAGVSQTPSNKVTEKGKYVELRCDPISGHTALYWYRQSLGQGPEFLIYFQGTGAADDSGLPNDRFFAVRPEGSVSTLKIQRTERGDSAVYLCASSPPESGASYNEQFFGPGTRLTVL.

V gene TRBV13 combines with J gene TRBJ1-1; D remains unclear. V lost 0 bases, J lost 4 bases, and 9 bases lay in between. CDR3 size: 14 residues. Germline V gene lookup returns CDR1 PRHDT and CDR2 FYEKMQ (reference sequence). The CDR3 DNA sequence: TGTGCCAGCAGCTTAGGTCGTTCTTCCACTGAAGCTTTCTTT. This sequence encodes CASSLGRSSTEAFF. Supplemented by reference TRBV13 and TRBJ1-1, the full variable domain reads AAGVIQSPRHLIKEKRETATLKCYPIPRHDTVYWYQQGPGQDPQFLISFYEKMQSDKGSIPDRFSAQQFSDYHSELNMSSLELGDSALYFCASSLGRSSTEAFFGQGTRLTVV.

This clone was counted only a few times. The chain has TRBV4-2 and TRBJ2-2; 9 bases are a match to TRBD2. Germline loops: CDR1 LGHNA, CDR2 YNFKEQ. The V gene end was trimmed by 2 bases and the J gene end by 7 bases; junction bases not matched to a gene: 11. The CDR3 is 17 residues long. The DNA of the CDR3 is TGTGCCAGCAGCCAAAGGCCCGCGGGGGGGCTAATCGGGGAGCTGTTTTTT. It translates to CASSQRPAGGLIGELFF.

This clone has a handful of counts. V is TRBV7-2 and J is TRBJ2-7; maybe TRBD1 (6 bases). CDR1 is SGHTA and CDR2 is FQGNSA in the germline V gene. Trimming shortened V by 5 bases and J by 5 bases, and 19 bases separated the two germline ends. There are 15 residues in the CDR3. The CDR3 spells CASSDNQGIRHEQYF. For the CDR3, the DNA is TGTGCCAGCAGCGACAATCAGGGGATTAGGCACGAGCAGTACTTC.

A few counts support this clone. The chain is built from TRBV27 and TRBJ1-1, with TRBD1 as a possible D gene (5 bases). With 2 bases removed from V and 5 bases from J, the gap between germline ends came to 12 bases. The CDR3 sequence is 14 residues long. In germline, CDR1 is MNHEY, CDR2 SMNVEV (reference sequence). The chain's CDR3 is CASSLRGGRTEAFF. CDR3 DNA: TGTGCCAGCAGTTTAAGGGGAGGGAGAACTGAAGCTTTCTTT.

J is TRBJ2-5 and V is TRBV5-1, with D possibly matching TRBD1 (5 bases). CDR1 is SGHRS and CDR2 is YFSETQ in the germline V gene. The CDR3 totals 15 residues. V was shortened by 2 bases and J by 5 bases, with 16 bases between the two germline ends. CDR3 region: CASSFFDPGRETQYF. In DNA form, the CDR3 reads TGCGCCAGCAGCTTCTTCGACCCAGGGCGGGAGACCCAGTACTTC.

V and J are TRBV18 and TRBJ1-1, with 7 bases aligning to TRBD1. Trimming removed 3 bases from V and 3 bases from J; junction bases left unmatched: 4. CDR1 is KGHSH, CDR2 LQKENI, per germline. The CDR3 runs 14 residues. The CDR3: CASSPNRGDTEAFF. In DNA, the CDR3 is TGTGCCAGCTCACCTAACAGGGGAGACACTGAAGCTTTCTTT.

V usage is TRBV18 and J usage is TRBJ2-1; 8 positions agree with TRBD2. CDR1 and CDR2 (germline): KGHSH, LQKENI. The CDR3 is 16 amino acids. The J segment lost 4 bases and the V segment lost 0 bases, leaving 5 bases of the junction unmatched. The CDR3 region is CASSPPGLAIYNEQFF. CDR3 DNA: TGTGCCAGCTCACCACCAGGACTAGCTATTTACAATGAGCAGTTCTTC.

CDR3 nucleotide sequence: TGTGCCAGCAGCTCAACCGGGACAGTGAACACTGAAGCTTTCTTT. Protein product: CASSSTGTVNTEAFF. The chain is built from TRBV7-2 and TRBJ1-1; 7 bases agree with TRBD1. The CDR3 sequence is 15 residues long. Germline V gene data show CDR1 as SGHTA and CDR2 as FQGNSA. J lost 0 bases, V lost 4 bases, and 5 bases had no gene match.

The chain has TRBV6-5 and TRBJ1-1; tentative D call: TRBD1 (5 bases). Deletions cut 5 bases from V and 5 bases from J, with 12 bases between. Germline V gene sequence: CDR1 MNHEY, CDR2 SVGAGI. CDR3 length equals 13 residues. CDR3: CASSPRGETEAFF. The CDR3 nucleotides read TGTGCCAGCAGTCCCCGGGGGGAAACTGAAGCTTTCTTT.

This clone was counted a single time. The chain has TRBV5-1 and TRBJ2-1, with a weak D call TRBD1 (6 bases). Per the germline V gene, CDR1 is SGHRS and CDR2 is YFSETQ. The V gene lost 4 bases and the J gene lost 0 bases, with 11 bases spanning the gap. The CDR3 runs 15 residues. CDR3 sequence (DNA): TGCGCCAGCAGCCTCCAGGGGTCCTCCTACAATGAGCAGTTCTTC. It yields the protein CASSLQGSSYNEQFF.

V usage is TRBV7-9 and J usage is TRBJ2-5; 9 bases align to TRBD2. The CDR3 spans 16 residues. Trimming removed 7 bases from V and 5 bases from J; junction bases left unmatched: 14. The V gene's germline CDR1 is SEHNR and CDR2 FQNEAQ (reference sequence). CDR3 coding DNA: TGTGCCAGCAACCGCGCCGCGGGGGGGCCCAGGGAGACCCAGTACTTC. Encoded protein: CASNRAAGGPRETQYF.